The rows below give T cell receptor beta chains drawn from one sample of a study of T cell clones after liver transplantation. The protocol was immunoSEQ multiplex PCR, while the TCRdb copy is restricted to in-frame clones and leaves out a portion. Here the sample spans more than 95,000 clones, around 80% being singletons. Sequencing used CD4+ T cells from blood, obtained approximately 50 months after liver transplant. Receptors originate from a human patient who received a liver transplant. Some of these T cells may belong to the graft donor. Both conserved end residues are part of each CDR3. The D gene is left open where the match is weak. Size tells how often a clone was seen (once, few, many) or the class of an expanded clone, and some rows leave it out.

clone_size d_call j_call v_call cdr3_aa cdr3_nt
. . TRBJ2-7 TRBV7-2 CASSPGGAGSYEQYF TGTGCCAGCAGCCCAGGGGGAGCGGGGTCCTACGAGCAGTACTTC
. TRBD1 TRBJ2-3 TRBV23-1 CARPSFYRGVSDTQYF TGCGCCAGACCTTCCTTTTACAGGGGAGTATCAGATACGCAGTATTTT
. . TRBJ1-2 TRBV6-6 CASSPNGGATAYGYTF TGTGCCAGCAGCCCAAATGGGGGGGCCACGGCATATGGCTACACCTTC
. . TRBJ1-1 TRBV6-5 CASSYVSGARATEAFF TGTGCCAGCAGTTACGTTTCGGGGGCGCGGGCCACTGAAGCTTTCTTT
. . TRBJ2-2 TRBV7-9 CASRYGGANTGELFF TGTGCCAGCCGGTACGGGGGCGCGAACACCGGGGAGCTGTTTTTT
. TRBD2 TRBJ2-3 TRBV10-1 CASSPSGGRTDTQYF TGCGCCAGCAGTCCCTCGGGGGGTCGGACAGATACGCAGTATTTT
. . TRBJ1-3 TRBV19 CATTRGGSGNTIYF TGTGCCACCACCCGAGGGGGCTCTGGAAACACCATATATTTT
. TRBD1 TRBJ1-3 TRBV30 CAWTLSARDRGGTAGNTIYF TGTGCCTGGACCCTGAGCGCTCGGGACAGGGGAGGTACGGCGGGAAACACCATATATTTT
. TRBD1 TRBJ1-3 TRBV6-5 CASSHDRGGGNTIYF TGTGCCAGCAGTCACGACAGGGGAGGTGGAAACACCATATATTTT
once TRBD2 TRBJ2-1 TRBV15 CATSRGTSGGENEQFF TGTGCCACCAGCAGAGGGACTAGCGGGGGGGAGAATGAGCAGTTCTTC
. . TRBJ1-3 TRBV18 CASSPASSGNTIYF TGTGCCAGCTCACCGGCAAGCTCTGGAAACACCATATATTTT
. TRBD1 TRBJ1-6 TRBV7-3 CASSLGQGRFPLHF TGTGCCAGCAGCTTAGGACAGGGCCGGTTCCCCCTCCACTTT
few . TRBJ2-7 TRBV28 CASGEGLISYEQYF TGTGCCAGCGGGGAAGGGTTAATTTCCTACGAGCAGTACTTC
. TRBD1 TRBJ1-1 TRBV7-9 CASSYGQVTNTEAFF TGTGCCAGCAGCTATGGACAGGTGACGAACACTGAAGCTTTCTTT
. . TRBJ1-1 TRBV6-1 CASSERHARATEAFF TGTGCCAGCAGTGAACGCCACGCCAGGGCCACTGAAGCTTTCTTT
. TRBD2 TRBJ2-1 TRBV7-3 CASSQNMASGSDEQFF TGTGCCAGCAGCCAAAATATGGCTAGCGGGAGCGATGAGCAGTTCTTC
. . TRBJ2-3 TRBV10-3 CAIAHLDKGTDTQYF TGTGCCATCGCCCACCTCGATAAGGGCACAGATACGCAGTATTTT
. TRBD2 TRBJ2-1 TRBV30 CAWSVWKTSGSSYNEQFF TGTGCCTGGAGTGTATGGAAAACTAGCGGGAGTTCCTACAATGAGCAGTTCTTC
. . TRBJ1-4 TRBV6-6 CASSYGTEKLFF TGTGCCAGCAGTTATGGAACCGAAAAACTGTTTTTT
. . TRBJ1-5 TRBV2 CASKTQDNQPQHF TGTGCCAGCAAGACGCAGGACAATCAGCCCCAGCATTTT
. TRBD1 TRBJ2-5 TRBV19 CASSATGGQETQYF TGTGCCAGTAGCGCCACAGGGGGACAAGAGACCCAGTACTTC
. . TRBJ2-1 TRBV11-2 CASSLVVLYEQFF TGTGCCAGCAGCTTAGTGGTCCTCTACGAGCAGTTCTTC
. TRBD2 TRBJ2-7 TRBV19 CASRRGSSGSYEQYF TGTGCCAGTCGAAGGGGGAGTAGCGGGAGCTACGAGCAGTACTTC
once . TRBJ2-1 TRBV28 CASSPGSYNEQFF TGTGCCAGCAGCCCGGGGTCCTACAATGAGCAGTTCTTC
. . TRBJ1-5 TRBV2 CASRKQGSSNQPQHF TGTGCCAGCAGGAAACAGGGAAGTAGCAATCAGCCCCAGCATTTT
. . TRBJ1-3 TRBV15 CATSREVGRGSGNTIYF TGTGCCACCAGCAGAGAAGTAGGACGTGGCTCTGGAAACACCATATATTTT
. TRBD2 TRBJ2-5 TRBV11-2 CASTEGSGSRATQYF TGTGCCAGCACCGAGGGTAGCGGGAGTCGCGCGACCCAGTACTTC
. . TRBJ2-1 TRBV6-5 CASSYRGLDNEQFF TGTGCCAGCAGTTACCGGGGCCTCGACAATGAGCAGTTCTTC
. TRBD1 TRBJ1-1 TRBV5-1 CASSAGTGGRGTEAFF TGCGCCAGCAGCGCCGGGACAGGGGGAAGAGGTACTGAAGCTTTCTTT
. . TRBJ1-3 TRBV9 CASSVATGQGTTGNTIYF TGTGCCAGCAGCGTAGCTACAGGGCAGGGAACGACTGGAAACACCATATATTTT
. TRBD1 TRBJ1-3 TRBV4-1 CASSQKRDRDLADTIYF TGCGCCAGCAGCCAAAAACGGGACAGAGATCTGGCAGACACCATATATTTT
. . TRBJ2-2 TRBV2 CASHKWGLDTGELFF TGTGCCAGCCATAAGTGGGGGCTGGACACCGGGGAGCTGTTTTTT
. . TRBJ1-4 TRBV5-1 CASSRWPVEKLFF TGCGCCAGCAGCCGTTGGCCGGTAGAAAAACTGTTTTTT
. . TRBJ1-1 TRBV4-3 CASSLQGDTEAFF TGCGCCAGCAGCCTGCAAGGGGACACTGAAGCTTTCTTT
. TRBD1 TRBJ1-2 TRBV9 CASSAPRGQGGSYTF TGTGCCAGCAGCGCCCCCCGGGGACAGGGAGGGAGCTACACCTTC
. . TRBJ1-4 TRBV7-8 CASSLEGWGPNEKLFF TGTGCCAGCAGCTTAGAGGGTTGGGGACCTAATGAAAAACTGTTTTTT
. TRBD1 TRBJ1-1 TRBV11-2 CASKGTGTVNTEAFF TGTGCCAGCAAAGGAACCGGGACAGTCAACACTGAAGCTTTCTTT
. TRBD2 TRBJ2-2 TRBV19 CASSIDGTSGRRTGELFF TGTGCCAGTAGTATAGATGGGACTAGCGGGAGGCGGACCGGGGAGCTGTTTTTT
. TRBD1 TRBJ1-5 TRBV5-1 CASSRDRDDPQHF TGCGCCAGCAGCCGGGACAGGGACGATCCCCAGCATTTT
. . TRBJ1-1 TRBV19 CASSGGDYGGSEAFF TGTGCCAGTAGTGGAGGGGATTACGGAGGGTCTGAAGCTTTCTTT
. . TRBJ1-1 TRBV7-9 CASSLARNTEAFF TGTGCCAGCAGCTTAGCAAGGAACACTGAAGCTTTCTTT
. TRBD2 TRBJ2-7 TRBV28 CALGAGGGYEQYF TGTGCTTTAGGGGCGGGAGGCGGCTACGAGCAGTACTTC
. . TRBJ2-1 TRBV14 CASSKNSGAINDNEQFF TGTGCCAGCAGCAAAAATAGCGGAGCGATAAATGACAATGAGCAGTTCTTC
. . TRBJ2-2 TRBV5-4 CASSSGLQSTGELFF TGTGCCAGCAGCTCTGGCCTACAGTCCACCGGGGAGCTGTTTTTT
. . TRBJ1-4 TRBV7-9 CASSPRRGDEKLFF TGTGCCAGCAGCCCCCGGCGGGGAGATGAAAAACTGTTTTTT
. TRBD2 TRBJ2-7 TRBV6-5 CASSFLLAGVNYEQYF TGTGCCAGCAGTTTCTTACTAGCGGGAGTTAACTACGAGCAGTACTTC
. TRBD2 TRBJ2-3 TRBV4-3 CASSPLLAGGPEGTDTQYF TGCGCCAGCAGCCCGCTACTGGCGGGGGGCCCAGAGGGAACAGATACGCAGTATTTT
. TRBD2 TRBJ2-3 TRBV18 CASSPGAGNTQYF TGTGCCAGCTCACCAGGAGCGGGAAATACGCAGTATTTT
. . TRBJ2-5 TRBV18 CASSPRLAEETQYF TGTGCCAGCTCACCAAGACTGGCGGAAGAGACCCAGTACTTC
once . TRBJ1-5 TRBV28 CASSVYSNQPQHF TGTGCCAGCAGTGTTTATAGCAATCAGCCCCAGCATTTT
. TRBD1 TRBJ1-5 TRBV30 CAWSADRAFVEPQHF TGTGCCTGGAGCGCCGACAGGGCCTTCGTCGAGCCCCAGCATTTT
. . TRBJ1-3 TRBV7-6 CASSQGSGNTIYF TGTGCCAGCAGCCAGGGGTCTGGAAACACCATATATTTT